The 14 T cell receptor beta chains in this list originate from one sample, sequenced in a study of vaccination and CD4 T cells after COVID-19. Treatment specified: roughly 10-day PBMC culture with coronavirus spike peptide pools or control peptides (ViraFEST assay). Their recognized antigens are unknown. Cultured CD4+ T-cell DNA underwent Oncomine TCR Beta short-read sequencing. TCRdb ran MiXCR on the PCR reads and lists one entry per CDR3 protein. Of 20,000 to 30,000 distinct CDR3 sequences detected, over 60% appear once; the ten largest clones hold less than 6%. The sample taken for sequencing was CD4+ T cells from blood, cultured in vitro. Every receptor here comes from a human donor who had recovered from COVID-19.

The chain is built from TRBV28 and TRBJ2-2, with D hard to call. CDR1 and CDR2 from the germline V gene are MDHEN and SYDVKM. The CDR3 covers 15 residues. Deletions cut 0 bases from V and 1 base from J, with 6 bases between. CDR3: CASSLWFGNTGELFF. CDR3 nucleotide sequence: TGTGCCAGCAGTTTATGGTTTGGGAACACCGGGGAGCTGTTTTTT.

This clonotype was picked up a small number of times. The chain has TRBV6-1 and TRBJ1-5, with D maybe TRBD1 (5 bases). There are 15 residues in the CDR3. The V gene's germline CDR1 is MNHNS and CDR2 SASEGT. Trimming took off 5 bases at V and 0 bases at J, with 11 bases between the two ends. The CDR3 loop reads CASSRTGLSNQPQHF. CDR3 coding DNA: TGTGCCAGCAGTCGAACGGGGCTTAGCAATCAGCCCCAGCATTTT.

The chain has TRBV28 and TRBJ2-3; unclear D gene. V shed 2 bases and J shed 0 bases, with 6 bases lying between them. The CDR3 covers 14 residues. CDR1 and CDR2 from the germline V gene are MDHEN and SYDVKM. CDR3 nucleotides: TGTGCCAGCAGTTTACCAGCGAGCACAGATACGCAGTATTTT. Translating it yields CASSLPASTDTQYF.

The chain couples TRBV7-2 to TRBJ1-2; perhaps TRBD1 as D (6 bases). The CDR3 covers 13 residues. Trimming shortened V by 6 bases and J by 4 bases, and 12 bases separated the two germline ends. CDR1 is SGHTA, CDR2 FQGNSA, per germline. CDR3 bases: TGTGCCAGCAGTTCCGACAGGCTCTATGGCTACACCTTC. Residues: CASSSDRLYGYTF.

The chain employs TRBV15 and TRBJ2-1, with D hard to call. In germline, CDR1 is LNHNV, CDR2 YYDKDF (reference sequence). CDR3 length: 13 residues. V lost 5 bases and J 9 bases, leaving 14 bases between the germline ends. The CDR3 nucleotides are TGTGCCACCAGCCGAAAACCAGGCAGTGAGCAGTTCTTC. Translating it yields CATSRKPGSEQFF.

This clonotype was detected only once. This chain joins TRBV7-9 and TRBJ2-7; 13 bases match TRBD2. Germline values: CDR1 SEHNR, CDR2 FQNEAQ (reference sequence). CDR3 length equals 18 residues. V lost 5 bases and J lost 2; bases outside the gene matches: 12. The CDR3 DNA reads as TGTGCCAGCAGCCCGAACCCAAGGACTAGCGGGAGTCCCTACGAGCAGTACTTC. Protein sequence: CASSPNPRTSGSPYEQYF.

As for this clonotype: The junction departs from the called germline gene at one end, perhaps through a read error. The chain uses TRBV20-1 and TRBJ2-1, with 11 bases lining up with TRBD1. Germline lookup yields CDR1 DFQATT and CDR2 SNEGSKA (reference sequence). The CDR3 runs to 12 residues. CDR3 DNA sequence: TGCAGTGCGACCCTCGGCCGGGACAGGGGGATATTC. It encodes CSATLGRDRGIF.

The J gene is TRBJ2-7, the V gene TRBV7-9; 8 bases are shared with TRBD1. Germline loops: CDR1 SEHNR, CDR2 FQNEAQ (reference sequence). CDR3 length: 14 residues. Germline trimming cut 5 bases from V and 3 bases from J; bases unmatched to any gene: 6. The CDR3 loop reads CASSPTGVNYEQYF. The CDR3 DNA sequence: TGTGCCAGCAGCCCGACAGGGGTCAACTACGAGCAGTACTTC.

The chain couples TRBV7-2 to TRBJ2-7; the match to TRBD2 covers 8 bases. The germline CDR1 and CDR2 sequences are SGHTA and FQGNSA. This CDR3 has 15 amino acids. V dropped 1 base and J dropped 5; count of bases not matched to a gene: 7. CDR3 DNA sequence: TGTGCCAGCAGCTTAGGAGGGGCCGGGGGGGACGAGCAGTACTTC. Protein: CASSLGGAGGDEQYF.

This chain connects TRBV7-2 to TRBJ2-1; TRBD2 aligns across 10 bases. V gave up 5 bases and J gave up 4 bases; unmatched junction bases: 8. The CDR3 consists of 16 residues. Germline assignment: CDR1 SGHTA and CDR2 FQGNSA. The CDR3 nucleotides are TGTGCCAGCAGCGTGGGACTAGCGACACCTTACAATGAGCAGTTCTTC. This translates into CASSVGLATPYNEQFF.

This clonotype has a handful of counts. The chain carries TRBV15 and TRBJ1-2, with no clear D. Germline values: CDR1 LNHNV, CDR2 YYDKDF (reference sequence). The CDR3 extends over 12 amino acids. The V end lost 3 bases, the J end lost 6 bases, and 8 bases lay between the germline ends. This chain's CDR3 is CATSRGKDGYTF. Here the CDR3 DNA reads TGTGCCACCAGCAGGGGGAAGGATGGCTACACCTTC.

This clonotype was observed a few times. CDR3 amino acids: CASSLTTLMGSPLHF. In DNA form, the CDR3 reads TGTGCCAGCAGTTTGACAACACTGATGGGTTCACCCCTCCACTTT. V gene TRBV27 combines with J gene TRBJ1-6; D gene uncertain. This CDR3 has 15 residues. Trimming took off 3 bases at V and 9 bases at J, with 15 bases between the two ends. Germline V gene sequence: CDR1 MNHEY, CDR2 SMNVEV (reference sequence).

The chain's CDR3 is CASSIRQILNTEAFF. In DNA, the CDR3 is TGTGCCAGCAGTATAAGACAGATACTGAACACTGAAGCTTTCTTT. The chain has TRBV28 and TRBJ1-1; D may be TRBD1 (5 bases). V dropped 5 bases and J dropped 0 bases, with 13 bases sitting between them. Germline values: CDR1 MDHEN, CDR2 SYDVKM. The length of the CDR3 is 15 residues.

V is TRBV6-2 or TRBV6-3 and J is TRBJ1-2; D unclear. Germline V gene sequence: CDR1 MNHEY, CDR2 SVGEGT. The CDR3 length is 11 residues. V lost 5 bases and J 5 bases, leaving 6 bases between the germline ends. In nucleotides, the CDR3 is TGTGCCAGCAGTATAGGGTATGGCTACACCTTC. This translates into CASSIGYGYTF.